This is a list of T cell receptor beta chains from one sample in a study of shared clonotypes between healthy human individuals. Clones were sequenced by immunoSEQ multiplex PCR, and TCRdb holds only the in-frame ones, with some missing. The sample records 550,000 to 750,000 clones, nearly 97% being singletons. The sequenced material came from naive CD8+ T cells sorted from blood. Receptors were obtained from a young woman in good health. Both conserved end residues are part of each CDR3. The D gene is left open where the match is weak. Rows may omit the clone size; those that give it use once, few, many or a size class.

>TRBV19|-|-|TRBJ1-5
CASSIVNLSAQPQHF
TGTGCCAGTAGTATAGTTAACCTATCGGCTCAGCCCCAGCATTTT
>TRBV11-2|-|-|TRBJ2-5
CASSLPGGQETQYF
TGTGCCAGCAGCTTACCCGGCGGTCAAGAGACCCAGTACTTC
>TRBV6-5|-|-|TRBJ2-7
CASSYGGSFLSYEQYF
TGTGCCAGCAGTTACGGCGGCAGTTTCTTGTCCTACGAGCAGTACTTC
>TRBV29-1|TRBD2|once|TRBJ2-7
CSVERAGDSYEQYF
TGCAGCGTTGAACGAGCGGGAGACTCCTACGAGCAGTACTTC
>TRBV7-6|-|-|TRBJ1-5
CASSLGGSRSSNQPQHF
TGTGCCAGCAGCTTAGGCGGGTCACGATCTAGCAATCAGCCCCAGCATTTT
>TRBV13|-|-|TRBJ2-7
CASSRDSYEQYF
TGTGCCAGCAGCCGAGACTCCTACGAGCAGTACTTC
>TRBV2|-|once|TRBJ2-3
CASGELARTDTQYF
TGTGCCAGCGGTGAACTGGCCCGCACAGATACGCAGTATTTT
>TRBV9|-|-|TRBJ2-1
CASSEALATWGNEQFF
TGTGCCAGCAGCGAGGCCCTAGCGACCTGGGGCAATGAGCAGTTCTTC
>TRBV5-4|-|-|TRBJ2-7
CASSLELSYEQYF
TGTGCCAGCAGCTTGGAACTATCCTACGAGCAGTACTTC
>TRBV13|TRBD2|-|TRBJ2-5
CASSGRGRGEETQYF
TGTGCCAGCTCCGGGAGGGGGAGAGGGGAAGAGACCCAGTACTTC
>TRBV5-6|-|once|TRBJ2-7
CASSFGAGETYEQYF
TGTGCCAGCAGCTTTGGGGCAGGAGAGACCTACGAGCAGTACTTC
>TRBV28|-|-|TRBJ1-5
CASSYRAQPQHF
TGTGCCAGCAGTTATAGGGCTCAGCCCCAGCATTTT
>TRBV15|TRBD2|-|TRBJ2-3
CATALGLAGGFGTDTQYF
TGTGCCACCGCGTTGGGTCTTGCGGGAGGTTTCGGCACAGATACGCAGTATTTT
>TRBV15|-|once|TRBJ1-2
CATSTGEDNYGYTF
TGTGCCACCAGCACAGGGGAGGATAACTATGGCTACACCTTC
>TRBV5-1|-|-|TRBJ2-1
CASSWPVGAGEQFF
TGCGCCAGCAGCTGGCCCGTGGGGGCGGGTGAGCAGTTCTTC
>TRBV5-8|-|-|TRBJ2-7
CASSPDSGETNYEQYF
TGTGCCAGCAGCCCCGACAGTGGCGAGACTAACTACGAGCAGTACTTC
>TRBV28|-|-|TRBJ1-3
CASSLNVGSPSSGNTIYF
TGTGCCAGCAGTTTAAATGTGGGGTCGCCGAGCTCTGGAAACACCATATATTTT
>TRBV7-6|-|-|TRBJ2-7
CASSPSESYEQYF
TGTGCCAGCAGCCCCTCAGAGAGCTACGAGCAGTACTTC
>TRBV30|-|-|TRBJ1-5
CAWSGWGGGQPQHF
TGTGCCTGGAGTGGTTGGGGGGGCGGGCAGCCCCAGCATTTT
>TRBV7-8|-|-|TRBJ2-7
CASREGLTYEQYF
TGTGCCAGCAGGGAGGGACTTACCTACGAGCAGTACTTC
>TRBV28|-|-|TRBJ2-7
CASSQVGWDEQYF
TGTGCCAGCAGTCAGGTGGGCTGGGACGAGCAGTACTTC
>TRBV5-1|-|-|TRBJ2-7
CASSIGSDRSYEQYF
TGCGCCAGCAGCATCGGGTCCGACAGGTCCTACGAGCAGTACTTC
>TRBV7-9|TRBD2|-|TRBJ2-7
CASSSTSEHYEQYF
TGTGCCAGCAGCTCGACTAGCGAACACTACGAGCAGTACTTC
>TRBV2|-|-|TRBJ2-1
CASSVGRGPGNEQFF
TGTGCCAGCAGTGTGGGCAGGGGTCCCGGGAATGAGCAGTTCTTC
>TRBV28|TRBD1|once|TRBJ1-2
CASSFSPTGSYGYTF
TGTGCCAGCAGTTTTTCGCCGACAGGGAGCTATGGCTACACCTTC
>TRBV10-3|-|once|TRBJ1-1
CATRLGLMGTEAFF
TGCGCCACCCGGTTGGGGCTAATGGGCACTGAAGCTTTCTTT
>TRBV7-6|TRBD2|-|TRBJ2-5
CASSADSGGREETQYF
TGTGCCAGCAGCGCCGACTCCGGCGGGAGAGAAGAGACCCAGTACTTC
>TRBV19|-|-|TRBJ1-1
CASSIDLEGGKAFF
TGTGCCAGTAGTATAGATCTTGAGGGGGGTAAAGCTTTCTTT
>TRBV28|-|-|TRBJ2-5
CASEDVSEAQYF
TGTGCCAGCGAGGATGTTTCTGAGGCCCAGTACTTC
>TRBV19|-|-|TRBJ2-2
CASSSQGYTGELFF
TGTGCCAGTAGTAGCCAGGGTTACACCGGGGAGCTGTTTTTT
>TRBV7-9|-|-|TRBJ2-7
CASSLVRDSYEQYF
TGTGCCAGCAGCTTGGTACGAGATTCCTACGAGCAGTACTTC
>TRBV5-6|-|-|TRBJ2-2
CASSLMTEGRAGELFF
TGTGCCAGCAGCTTGATGACCGAGGGAAGGGCCGGGGAGCTGTTTTTT
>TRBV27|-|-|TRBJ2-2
CASGPMLGSPGELFF
TGTGCCAGCGGCCCTATGCTAGGTTCGCCCGGGGAGCTGTTTTTT
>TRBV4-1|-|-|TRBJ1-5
CASSQGELITNNQPQHF
TGCGCCAGCAGCCAAGGGGAACTAATTACAAACAATCAGCCCCAGCATTTT
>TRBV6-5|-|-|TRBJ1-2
CASSYSIGAVSGYTF
TGTGCCAGCAGTTACTCGATAGGGGCCGTGTCCGGCTACACCTTC
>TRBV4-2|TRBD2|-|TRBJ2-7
CASSQDHGSGSPEQYF
TGTGCCAGCAGCCAAGATCACGGTAGCGGGAGCCCCGAGCAGTACTTC
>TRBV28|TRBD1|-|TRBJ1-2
CASSLGDRVTYGYTF
TGTGCCAGCAGTTTAGGGGACAGGGTTACCTATGGCTACACCTTC
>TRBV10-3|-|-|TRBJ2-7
CAISVGSASVSYEQYF
TGTGCCATCAGTGTGGGATCGGCTAGCGTAAGCTACGAGCAGTACTTC